The 10 T cell receptor beta chains in this list originate from one sample, sequenced in a study of CD8 T cells in Susac syndrome. RNA was extracted with the RNeasy kit, and a quantity of 0.5 to 1 ug was reverse transcribed using random hexamers. TCRdb recomputed calls from the immunoSEQ multiplex PCR reads with MiXCR, one row per CDR3 protein. This sample carries under 200,000 distinct CDR3 sequences, roughly 94% of them seen once, and the ten largest clones take over 0.095%. The sample comprised CD4+ T cells from PBMCs. The receptors were gathered from a human donor with Susac syndrome.

The V gene is TRBV4-1, the J gene TRBJ1-2, with D hard to call. The CDR3 totals 17 residues. The V and J ends lost 0 bases and 3 bases respectively, with 17 bases between them. Germline loops: CDR1 MGHRA, CDR2 YSYEKL. The CDR3 sequence is CASSQDLGRPADYGYTF. CDR3 bases: TGCGCCAGCAGCCAAGATCTTGGACGACCAGCCGACTATGGCTACACCTTC.

V gene TRBV19 combines with J gene TRBJ1-1, with 8 bases lining up with TRBD1. This CDR3 region has 13 residues. V dropped 7 bases and J dropped 6; count of bases not matched to a gene: 7. Germline CDR1 reads LNHDA; CDR2 reads SQIVND (reference sequence). DNA of the CDR3: TGTGCCAGTACCATAAACAGGGGGTCTGAAGCTTTCTTT. Its translation: CASTINRGSEAFF.

The gene calls are TRBV20-1 and TRBJ1-4; 10 nucleotides agree with TRBD1. J lost 9 bases, V lost 6 bases, and 13 bases had no gene match. Germline CDR1 reads DFQATT; CDR2 reads SNEGSKA (reference sequence). CDR3 length equals 15 residues. CDR3 in amino acids: CSALDPGQGLKKLFF. CDR3 nucleotides: TGCAGTGCGTTAGACCCGGGACAGGGGTTGAAAAAACTGTTTTTT.

The V gene is TRBV5-1, the J gene TRBJ1-2, with 8 bases lining up with TRBD1. This CDR3 is built from 14 residues. CDR1 and CDR2 (germline): SGHRS, YFSETQ. Germline trimming cut 0 bases from V and 5 bases from J; bases unmatched to any gene: 3. The DNA for the CDR3 is TGCGCCAGCAGCTTGGAGGGACAGGTATATGGCTACACCTTC. Protein product: CASSLEGQVYGYTF.

The rearrangement uses TRBV20-1 and TRBJ2-1; D assignment may be TRBD1 or TRBD2 (5 bases each). The V end lost 5 bases, the J end lost 7 bases, and 12 bases lay between the germline ends. Germline-derived CDR1 and CDR2 are DFQATT and SNEGSKA (reference sequence). This CDR3 contains 12 residues. The CDR3 sequence is CSAGTERNEQFF. DNA for the CDR3: TGCAGTGCTGGGACGGAGAGGAATGAGCAGTTCTTC.

The chain uses TRBV20-1 and TRBJ2-1; possible D gene TRBD2, 6 bases. The V gene's germline CDR1 is DFQATT and CDR2 SNEGSKA (reference sequence). V gave up 3 bases and J gave up 6 bases, with 18 bases separating them. The CDR3 is 15 amino acids. CDR3 sequence: CSASRVGLGLNEQFF. The CDR3 DNA reads as TGCAGTGCTAGCAGGGTCGGACTGGGACTCAATGAGCAGTTCTTC.

This chain uses TRBV3-1 with TRBJ2-1; D gene ambiguous. This CDR3 spans 11 amino acids. Trimming left V 1 base short and J 9 bases short, with 4 bases between. Germline V gene lookup returns CDR1 LGHDT and CDR2 YNNKEL (reference sequence). The CDR3 sequence: CASSQASEQFF. The CDR3 DNA sequence: TGTGCCAGCAGCCAAGCATCTGAGCAGTTCTTC.

The rearrangement joins TRBV7-9 to TRBJ2-5; TRBD1 aligns across 10 bases. The CDR3 extends over 16 amino acids. Losses at the gene ends were 5 bases for V and 1 base for J; bases not matched to a gene: 7. The germline V gene has CDR1 SEHNR and CDR2 FQNEAQ (reference sequence). CDR3 sequence (DNA): TGTGCCAGCAGCCACGGGGACAGGGGTGTCCAAGAGACCCAGTACTTC. Its protein product is CASSHGDRGVQETQYF.

The V and J genes are TRBV12-3 or TRBV12-4 and TRBJ1-2; a possible D gene is TRBD1 (5 bases). V dropped 3 bases and J dropped 8 bases, with 10 bases sitting between them. This CDR3 has 12 amino acids. This CDR3 reads CASSLKWGGYTF. CDR3 bases: TGTGCCAGCAGTTTGAAGTGGGGGGGCTACACCTTC.

J is TRBJ2-5 and V is TRBV27; possibly TRBD1 for D (5 bases). Germline V CDR1 and CDR2: MNHEY, SMNVEV (reference sequence). This CDR3 is built from 15 residues. Trimming shortened V by 7 bases and J by 1 base, and 16 bases separated the two germline ends. The DNA of the CDR3 is TGTGCCAGCACTCACATCCAGGGCACCCAAGAGACCCAGTACTTC. Its translation is CASTHIQGTQETQYF.